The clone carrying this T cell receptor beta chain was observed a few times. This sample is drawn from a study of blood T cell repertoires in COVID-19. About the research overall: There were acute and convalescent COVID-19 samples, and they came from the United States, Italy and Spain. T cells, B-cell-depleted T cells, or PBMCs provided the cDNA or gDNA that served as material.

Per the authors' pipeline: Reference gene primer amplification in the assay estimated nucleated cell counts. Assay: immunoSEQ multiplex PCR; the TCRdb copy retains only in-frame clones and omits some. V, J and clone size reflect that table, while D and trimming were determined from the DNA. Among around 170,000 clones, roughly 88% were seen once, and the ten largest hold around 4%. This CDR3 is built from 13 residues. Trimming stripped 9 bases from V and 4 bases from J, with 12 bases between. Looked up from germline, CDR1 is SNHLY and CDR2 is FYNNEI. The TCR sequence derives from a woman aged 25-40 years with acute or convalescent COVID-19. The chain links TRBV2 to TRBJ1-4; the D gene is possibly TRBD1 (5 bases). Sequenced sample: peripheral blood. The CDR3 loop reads CASYRQINEKLFF. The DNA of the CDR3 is TGTGCCAGTTATAGACAGATTAATGAAAAACTGTTTTTT.